The 9 T cell receptor beta chains presented below share a single source sample, sequenced in a study of T cell responses to AZD1222 COVID-19 vaccine. Clones were sequenced by immunoSEQ multiplex PCR, and TCRdb holds only the in-frame ones, with some missing. Counted here are some 150,000 clones, more than 80% occurring once; the ten biggest clones make up approximately 0.9%. This specimen consisted of peripheral blood, obtained on day 0 of MenACWY control vaccination. These receptors came from an adult in good health.

The chain couples TRBV18 to TRBJ2-3; 10 nucleotides line up with TRBD2. The V gene end was trimmed by 5 bases and the J gene end by 1 base; junction bases not matched to a gene: 3. From germline, CDR1 is KGHSH and CDR2 LQKENI. CDR3 size: 15 residues. This chain's CDR3 is CASSSGLARTDTQYF. As DNA, the CDR3 is TGTGCCAGCTCATCGGGACTAGCGCGCACAGATACGCAGTATTTT.

V gene TRBV11-1 combines with J gene TRBJ1-1; no clear D. Trimming cost V 2 bases and J 4 bases, with 11 bases left between them. Germline V gene lookup returns CDR1 SGHAT and CDR2 FQDESV (reference sequence). The CDR3 covers 14 residues. The CDR3 spells CASSLHVGGTEAFF. The DNA of the CDR3 is TGTGCCAGCAGCTTACATGTCGGTGGCACTGAAGCTTTCTTT.

This clone was detected only once. The rearrangement joins TRBV7-9 to TRBJ1-1, with D tentatively TRBD1 (5 bases). The CDR3 is 14 residues long. The ends were cut back, 8 bases at V and 10 bases at J, with 23 bases in the middle. The germline V gene encodes CDR1 SEHNR and CDR2 FQNEAQ (reference sequence). CDR3 protein: CASSESGTALGAFF. In nucleotides, the CDR3 is TGTGCCAGCTCCGAATCGGGGACGGCCCTAGGAGCTTTCTTT.

This clone was counted a single time. The chain carries TRBV2 and TRBJ1-3; TRBD1 aligns across 10 bases. In germline, CDR1 is SNHLY, CDR2 FYNNEI. The CDR3 is 16 amino acids. Trimming removed 5 bases from V and 2 bases from J; junction bases left unmatched: 6. The CDR3 loop reads CASSRQGARTGNTIYF. CDR3 nucleotides: TGTGCCAGCAGTCGACAGGGGGCGAGGACTGGAAACACCATATATTTT.

Concerning this clone itself: This specimen includes other DNA sequences encoding the same CDR3. CDR3 region: CASSYGGTEAFF. Written as DNA, the CDR3 is TGTGCCAGCAGTTACGGGGGGACTGAAGCTTTCTTT. The gene calls are TRBV6-5 and TRBJ1-1; the D gene is possibly TRBD1 (5 bases). Germline CDR1 MNHEY, CDR2 SVGAGI. This CDR3 comprises 12 residues. The ends were cut back, 2 bases at V and 5 bases at J, with 6 bases in the middle.

This sequence joins TRBV27 and TRBJ1-6; D gene uncertain. Looked up from germline, CDR1 is MNHEY and CDR2 is SMNVEV (reference sequence). This CDR3 has 15 residues. V dropped 2 bases and J dropped 4 bases, with 9 bases sitting between them. CDR3 sequence: CASSLASPYNSPLHF. CDR3 nucleotide sequence: TGTGCCAGCAGTTTAGCCAGCCCTTATAATTCACCCCTCCACTTT.

The genes are TRBV5-5 and TRBJ1-2; 7 bases agree with TRBD1. Germline trimming cut 2 bases from V and 0 bases from J; bases unmatched to any gene: 1. The CDR3 extends over 14 amino acids. The germline gives CDR1 SGHKS, CDR2 YYEKEE (reference sequence). CDR3 nucleotides: TGTGCCAGCAGCTTTGACAGGGCTAACTATGGCTACACCTTC. Protein sequence: CASSFDRANYGYTF.

The rearrangement joins TRBV30 to TRBJ1-1; D ambiguous. Trimming left V 0 bases short and J 1 base short, with 6 bases between. Germline CDR1 and CDR2: GTSNPN and SVGIG (reference sequence). This CDR3 is built from 13 residues. The CDR3 loop reads CAWSVKPNTEAFF. The CDR3 bases are TGTGCCTGGAGTGTGAAACCGAACACTGAAGCTTTCTTT.

This sequence joins TRBV3-1 (or the pseudogene TRBV3-2) and TRBJ2-3, with unresolved D. Germline lookup yields CDR1 LGHDT and CDR2 YNNKEL (reference sequence). This CDR3 spans 13 amino acids. Trimming took 3 bases from V and 8 from J, leaving 12 bases between them. CDR3 nucleotides: TGTGCCAGCAGCCAGAGTTTGTCGGCTACGCAGTATTTT. It yields the protein CASSQSLSATQYF.